The 25 T cell receptor beta chains in this list originate from one sample, sequenced in a study of blood T cell repertoires in COVID-19. Sequenced by immunoSEQ multiplex PCR; TCRdb stores in-frame clones only, minus some. In the table there are about 58,000 clones, 85% to 95% of which are singletons. The sample consisted of peripheral blood. These receptors were taken from a man between 45 and 60 years old with active COVID-19.

The V call is TRBV6-5, the J call TRBJ2-3; D call uncertain. Trimming removed 6 bases at V and 7 bases at J, with 14 bases between. The CDR3 covers 13 residues. Per the germline V gene, CDR1 is MNHEY and CDR2 is SVGAGI. CDR3: CASSPGDLNTQYF. The CDR3 nucleotides read TGTGCCAGCAGCCCCGGAGATTTGAATACGCAGTATTTT.

This chain joins TRBV4-2 and TRBJ2-7, with 7 bases that match TRBD2. Trimming cost V 0 bases and J 7 bases; bases outside gene matches: 12. In germline, CDR1 is LGHNA, CDR2 YNFKEQ. The CDR3 covers 16 residues. The CDR3 spells CASSQDLAGEGREQYF. The CDR3 region has the DNA TGTGCCAGCAGCCAAGATCTCGCGGGAGAAGGCCGGGAGCAGTACTTC.

The J gene is TRBJ2-7, the V gene TRBV2, with 12 bases lining up with TRBD1. CDR1 and CDR2 (germline): SNHLY, FYNNEI. The trim removed 8 bases at V and 4 bases at J, leaving 12 bases unmatched. This CDR3 has 16 residues. The DNA for the CDR3 is TGTGCCAGCGAACAAGCACGGGGACAGGGGGCTTACGAGCAGTACTTC. Residues: CASEQARGQGAYEQYF.

The chain uses TRBV6-5 and TRBJ2-7; 9 nucleotides line up with TRBD2. The CDR3 consists of 16 residues. Trimming removed 0 bases from V and 4 bases from J; junction bases left unmatched: 7. Germline assignment: CDR1 MNHEY and CDR2 SVGAGI. The CDR3 reads CASSYSWPSGVYEQYF. The DNA of the CDR3 is TGTGCCAGCAGTTACTCGTGGCCTAGCGGGGTATACGAGCAGTACTTC.

V gene TRBV7-2 combines with J gene TRBJ2-7; D is uncertain. The CDR3 spans 15 residues. The germline CDR1 and CDR2 sequences are SGHTA and FQGNSA. Deletions cut 2 bases from V and 2 bases from J, with 13 bases between. The CDR3 here is CASSLSQATTYEQYF. The CDR3 DNA follows: TGTGCCAGCAGCTTATCCCAGGCGACAACCTACGAGCAGTACTTC.

This clone was seen just once. The chain is built from TRBV7-8 and TRBJ2-1; weak D call: TRBD2 (5 bases). The ends were cut back, 4 bases at V and 8 bases at J, with 18 bases in the middle. Germline V CDR1 and CDR2: SGHVS, FQNEAQ. This CDR3 region has 15 residues. CDR3 DNA: TGTGCCAGCAGCTCGGGAAGCTCAAGACGGGATGAGCAGTTCTTC. Translated, it gives CASSSGSSRRDEQFF.

The chain joins TRBV6-4 to TRBJ2-2, with D maybe TRBD2 (5 bases). CDR1 is MRHNA, CDR2 SNTAGT, per germline. The CDR3 runs to 14 residues. V was pared by 3 bases and J by 1 base, with 6 bases between. The CDR3 sequence is CASSEEVNTGELFF. CDR3 nucleotides: TGTGCCAGCAGTGAGGAGGTGAACACCGGGGAGCTGTTTTTT.

V and J are TRBV7-9 and TRBJ2-2, with D tentatively TRBD1 (6 bases). The CDR3 has 14 residues. Germline V lookup: CDR1 SEHNR, CDR2 FQNEAQ (reference sequence). Trimming stripped 5 bases from V and 4 bases from J, with 11 bases between. The CDR3 nucleotides are TGTGCCAGCAGCCTTCTAGGGGGCACCGGGGAGCTGTTTTTT. Its protein is CASSLLGGTGELFF. The whole variable domain, remainder taken from reference TRBV7-9 and TRBJ2-2, is DTGVSQNPRHKITKRGQNVTFRCDPISEHNRLYWYRQTLGQGPEFLTYFQNEAQLEKSRLLSDRFSAERPKGSFSTLEIQRTEQGDSAMYLCASSLLGGTGELFFGEGSRLTVL.

This clone was picked up one time. The chain joins TRBV7-5 to TRBJ2-1; the DNA was not compared with TRBD2, the D call given in the table. TRBV7-5 is given as a pseudogene. The CDR3 covers 12 residues. The CDR3 DNA follows: TGTGTCCCCTGTCCGGGGTGGGATGAGCAGTTCTTC. This codes for CVPCPGWDEQFF.

The J gene is TRBJ1-1, the V gene TRBV18, with TRBD1 matching 11 bases. This CDR3 is built from 14 residues. V shed 3 bases and J 10 bases; nucleotides not matched to a gene: 7. Germline V lookup: CDR1 KGHSH, CDR2 LQKENI. CDR3 sequence reads: CASSPQDRGPAAFF. The CDR3 DNA follows: TGTGCCAGCTCACCCCAGGACAGGGGGCCGGCAGCTTTCTTT.

The J gene is TRBJ1-6, the V gene TRBV6-2 or TRBV6-3; D remains ambiguous. In germline, CDR1 is MNHEY, CDR2 SVGEGT. The V end was cut by 0 bases, the J end by 11 bases, with 14 bases between. The CDR3 spans 15 residues. This CDR3 reads CASSYSDGGRTPLHF. For the CDR3, the DNA is TGTGCCAGCAGTTACTCGGACGGAGGGAGAACACCCCTCCACTTT.

The V gene is TRBV6-2 or TRBV6-3, the J gene TRBJ2-1, with 10 positions matching TRBD2. CDR3 size: 16 residues. Germline CDR1 MNHEY, CDR2 SVGEGT. J gave up 0 bases and V 6 bases, and 5 bases lay outside the gene matches. CDR3 in DNA: TGTGCCAGCAGCCAGAGGACTAGCGGCTCCTACAATGAGCAGTTCTTC. Protein product: CASSQRTSGSYNEQFF.

The V and J genes are TRBV2 and TRBJ1-1; D uncertain. Looked up from germline, CDR1 is SNHLY and CDR2 is FYNNEI. V was trimmed by 3 bases and J by 1 base, leaving 6 bases between them. CDR3 length equals 13 residues. The CDR3 nucleotides read TGTGCCAGCAGTGATCGGAGGAACACTGAAGCTTTCTTT. Its protein is CASSDRRNTEAFF.

The chain recombines TRBV6-5 with TRBJ1-2; 7 bases line up with TRBD1. The germline gives CDR1 MNHEY, CDR2 SVGAGI. J was trimmed by 6 bases and V by 6 bases; bases with no gene match: 10. CDR3 length: 14 residues. Here the CDR3 DNA reads TGTGCCAGCAGGGCAGGGGGAAATCAGCATGGCTACACCTTC. It encodes CASRAGGNQHGYTF.

The chain employs TRBV7-2 and TRBJ2-7, with 9 nucleotides matching TRBD1. Per germline, CDR1 SGHTA and CDR2 FQGNSA. Trimming at V came to 1 base and at J to 2 bases, leaving 3 bases not matched to a gene. There are 15 residues in the CDR3. The CDR3 nucleotides read TGTGCCAGCAGCTTAGTGACAGGGGGAACCTACGAGCAGTACTTC. Amino acid sequence: CASSLVTGGTYEQYF.

V is TRBV7-2 and J is TRBJ2-7, with D unclear. Germline-derived CDR1 and CDR2 are SGHTA and FQGNSA. Between the trimmed V and J ends, which lost 1 base and 1 base, there was a span of 11 bases. CDR3 length equals 15 residues. CDR3 sequence: CASSLVGQVSYEQYF. The CDR3 nucleotides read TGTGCCAGCAGCTTAGTTGGGCAGGTTTCCTACGAGCAGTACTTC.

J is TRBJ2-2 and V is TRBV5-1; 8 bases are shared with TRBD1. V was clipped by 4 bases and J by 7 bases; unmatched bases: 6. CDR1 and CDR2 (germline): SGHRS, YFSETQ. The CDR3 sequence is 14 residues long. Here the CDR3 DNA reads TGCGCCAGCAGCGAGGACAGGGCGGACGGGGAGCTGTTTTTT. Amino acids: CASSEDRADGELFF.

This clone was counted between two and nine times. The rearrangement joins TRBV27 to TRBJ1-2; D is undetermined. The CDR3 consists of 13 residues. V lost 2 bases, J lost 2 bases, and 6 bases lay in between. Germline V gene lookup returns CDR1 MNHEY and CDR2 SMNVEV (reference sequence). The CDR3: CASSLRENYGYTF. As DNA, the CDR3 is TGTGCCAGCAGTTTAAGGGAGAACTATGGCTACACCTTC.

The rearrangement uses TRBV28 and TRBJ2-3; 9 positions agree with TRBD2. V lost 4 bases to trimming and J lost 7 bases; unmatched junction nucleotides: 6. CDR1 MDHEN and CDR2 SYDVKM come from the germline V gene. The CDR3 is 14 amino acids. CDR3 residues: CASSSRGGPYTQYF. CDR3 in DNA: TGTGCCAGCAGTTCGCGGGGGGGCCCTTATACGCAGTATTTT. Based on the CDR3 plus reference TRBV28 and TRBJ2-3, the full variable domain is DVKVTQSSRYLVKRTGEKVFLECVQDMDHENMFWYRQDPGLGLRLIYFSYDVKMKEKGDIPEGYSVSREKKERFSLILESASTNQTSMYLCASSSRGGPYTQYFGPGTRLTVL.

The gene calls are TRBV11-3 and TRBJ2-2, with 7 nucleotides matching TRBD2. The CDR3 sequence is 16 residues long. The ends lost 5 bases at V and 4 bases at J; junction bases unmatched: 10. From germline, CDR1 is SGHNT and CDR2 YENEEA. CDR3 sequence reads: CASSPVTRGGTGELFF. The CDR3 DNA follows: TGTGCCAGCAGCCCCGTGACCCGCGGGGGCACCGGGGAGCTGTTTTTT.

The gene calls are TRBV28 and TRBJ1-2, with D perhaps matching TRBD1 (5 bases). CDR1 and CDR2 (germline): MDHEN, SYDVKM. V was clipped by 3 bases and J by 10 bases, with 15 bases between them. This CDR3 has 13 residues. The CDR3 is CASSFPAGNDYTF. The CDR3, as DNA: TGTGCCAGCAGTTTTCCCGCAGGGAACGACTACACCTTC.

The gene calls are TRBV5-4 and TRBJ1-2; TRBD1 matches 9 bases. Germline values: CDR1 SGHNT, CDR2 YYREEE (reference sequence). V gave up 3 bases and J gave up 5 bases; unmatched junction bases: 5. This CDR3 spans 14 amino acids. The CDR3 DNA reads TGTGCCAGCAGCTCCCGGACAGGGGATTATGGCTACACCTTC. Protein: CASSSRTGDYGYTF.

The rearrangement joins TRBV10-3 to TRBJ2-3; D unresolved. Trimming took 5 bases from V and 0 from J, leaving 12 bases between them. The CDR3 is 15 residues long. Germline CDR1 is ENHRY and CDR2 is SYGVKD. This CDR3 reads CAISTPVTSTDTQYF. Here the CDR3 DNA reads TGTGCCATCAGTACTCCTGTCACGAGCACAGATACGCAGTATTTT.

This chain uses TRBV28 with TRBJ1-5; D may be TRBD1 (6 bases). The germline V gene has CDR1 MDHEN and CDR2 SYDVKM. The CDR3 length is 14 residues. Between the trimmed V and J ends, which lost 2 bases and 3 bases, there was a span of 8 bases. CDR3 nucleotide sequence: TGTGCCAGCAGTTTAACAGGGCTCAATCAGCCCCAGCATTTT. It yields the protein CASSLTGLNQPQHF.

Only one count was recorded for this clone. The chain couples TRBV7-8 to TRBJ1-6; 8 bases align to TRBD1. Germline assignment: CDR1 SGHVS and CDR2 FQNEAQ. V lost 3 bases and J lost 7; bases outside the gene matches: 8. This CDR3 is built from 16 residues. CDR3 protein: CASSLGSGTGNSPLHF. CDR3 nucleotides: TGTGCCAGCAGCTTGGGTTCTGGGACAGGCAATTCACCCCTCCACTTT.